The source of this TCR beta chain is a study of beta chain features in type 1 diabetes. After removal of 4 bases from V and 8 bases from J, the junction contained 5 bases not matched to a gene. Looked up from germline, CDR1 is SGHRS and CDR2 is YFSETQ. The CDR3 runs to 13 residues. A CD45RO/CCR7/CD25/CD127/CD95/CD27 panel sorted naive, central memory, regulatory and stem cell-like memory CD4+ cells. Study observations and caveats: Patients and controls would be equally affected if PCR favored shorter templates. Shorter TCRB CDR3s, moderately but significantly so, were found in Type 1 diabetes patients in all four CD4+ subsets. More deletions and fewer insertions at VDJ junctions were seen in type 1 diabetes patients.

Every isolated RNA sample was fully reverse transcribed, so sequencing captured expressed TCRB transcripts. The assay was immunoSEQ multiplex PCR, and TCRdb's table has in-frame clones only and misses some. The table includes 330,000 or so clones, around 13% detected once. As to this clone: Its specificity is unknown.

The clonotype originates from a young woman with type 1 diabetes. Sequencing was done on a sample of naive CD4+ T cells from blood. The chain employs TRBV5-1 and TRBJ1-2, with TRBD1 identical over 10 bases. In DNA, the CDR3 is TGCGCCAGCAGCCAAGGGACAGGGGACGGCTACACCTTC. It specifies CASSQGTGDGYTF.